The 3 T cell receptor beta chains in this list originate from one sample, sequenced in a study of shared clonotypes between healthy human individuals. Some clones are missing from TCRdb's copy, which holds only in-frame ones; the method was immunoSEQ multiplex PCR. Of approximately 2.4 million clones detected, roughly 95% appear once; the ten largest clones hold 0.1% to 0.15%. Sequenced: naive CD4+ T cells sorted from blood. Noted subset: CD45RA+ positively selected. Receptors were obtained from a man between 18 and 35 years old in good health.

The chain combines TRBV6-6 with TRBJ1-1, with a possible D match to TRBD1 (5 bases). CDR1 and CDR2 from the germline V gene are MNHNY and SVGAGI (reference sequence). V was cut by 2 bases and J by 8 bases, with 12 bases left in between. CDR3 size: 13 residues. For the CDR3, the DNA is TGTGCCAGCAGTTACCCGGGGCTGGGGGAAGCTTTCTTT. Amino acid sequence: CASSYPGLGEAFF.

The rearrangement joins TRBV6-1 to TRBJ2-5; D gene unclear. The length of the CDR3 is 14 residues. Germline V lookup: CDR1 MNHNS, CDR2 SASEGT. V dropped 4 bases and J dropped 2 bases, with 11 bases sitting between them. CDR3: CASSALGWQETQYF. CDR3 coding DNA: TGTGCCAGCAGTGCCTTAGGATGGCAAGAGACCCAGTACTTC.

This chain connects TRBV2 to TRBJ1-2; a possible D gene is TRBD1 (5 bases). The CDR3 loop spans 14 amino acids. Germline V gene lookup returns CDR1 SNHLY and CDR2 FYNNEI. Trimming removed 3 bases from V and 8 bases from J, with 16 bases in between. The CDR3 reads CASSEAQGSGGYTF. In DNA, the CDR3 is TGTGCCAGCAGTGAGGCTCAGGGCTCCGGCGGCTACACCTTC.